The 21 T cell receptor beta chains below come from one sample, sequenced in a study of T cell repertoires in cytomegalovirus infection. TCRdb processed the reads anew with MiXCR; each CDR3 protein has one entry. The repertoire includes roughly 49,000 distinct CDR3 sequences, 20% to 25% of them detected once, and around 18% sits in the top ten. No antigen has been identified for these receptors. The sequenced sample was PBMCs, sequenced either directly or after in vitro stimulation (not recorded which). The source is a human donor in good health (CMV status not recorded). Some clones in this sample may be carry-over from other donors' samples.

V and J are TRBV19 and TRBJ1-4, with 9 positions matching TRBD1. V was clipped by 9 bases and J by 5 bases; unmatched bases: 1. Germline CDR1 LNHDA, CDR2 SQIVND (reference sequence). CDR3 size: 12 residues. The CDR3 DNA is TGTGCCAGCGGGACAGGGAATGAAAAACTGTTTTTT. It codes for CASGTGNEKLFF.

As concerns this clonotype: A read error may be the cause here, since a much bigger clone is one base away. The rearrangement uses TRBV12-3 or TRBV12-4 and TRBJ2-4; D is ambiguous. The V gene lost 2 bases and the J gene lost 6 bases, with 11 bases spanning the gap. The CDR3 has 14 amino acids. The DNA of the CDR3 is TGTGCCAGCAGTTTACGCAGCCTCGCAAACATTCAGTACTTC. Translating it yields CASSLRSLANIQYF.

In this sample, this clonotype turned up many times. In DNA form, the CDR3 reads TGTGCCAGCGGCCTAGCGGGAGGTAACACCGGGGAGCTGTTTTTT. As protein: CASGLAGGNTGELFF. The chain couples TRBV7-3 to TRBJ2-2; 11 bases map to TRBD2. CDR1 is SGHTA, CDR2 FQGTGA, per germline. This CDR3 comprises 15 residues. V shed 8 bases, J shed 2 bases, and the junction held 4 bases outside the gene matches.

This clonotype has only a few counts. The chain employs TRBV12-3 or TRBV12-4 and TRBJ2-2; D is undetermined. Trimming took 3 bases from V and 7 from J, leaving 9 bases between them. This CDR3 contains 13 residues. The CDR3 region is CASSFRSRGELFF. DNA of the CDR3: TGTGCCAGCAGTTTCAGGAGTCGCGGGGAGCTGTTTTTT.

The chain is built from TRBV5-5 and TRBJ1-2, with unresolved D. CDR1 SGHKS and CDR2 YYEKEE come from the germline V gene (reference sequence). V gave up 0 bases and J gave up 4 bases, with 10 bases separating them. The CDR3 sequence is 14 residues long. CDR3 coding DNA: TGTGCCAGCAGCTTGGTAAAGGGCTCCTATGGCTACACCTTC. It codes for CASSLVKGSYGYTF.

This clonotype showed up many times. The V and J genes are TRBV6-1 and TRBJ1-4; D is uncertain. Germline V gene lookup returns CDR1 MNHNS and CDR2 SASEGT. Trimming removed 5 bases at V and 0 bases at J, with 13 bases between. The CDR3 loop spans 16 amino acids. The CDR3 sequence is CASSRDSRATNEKLFF. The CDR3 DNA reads TGTGCCAGCAGTCGCGATTCGCGAGCAACTAATGAAAAACTGTTTTTT.

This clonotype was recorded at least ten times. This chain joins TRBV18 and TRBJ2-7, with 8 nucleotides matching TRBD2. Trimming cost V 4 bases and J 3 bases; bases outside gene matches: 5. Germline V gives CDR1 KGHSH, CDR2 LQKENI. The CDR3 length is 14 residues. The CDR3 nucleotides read TGTGCCAGCTCACTAACCGGGACTAGCTACGAGCAGTACTTC. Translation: CASSLTGTSYEQYF.

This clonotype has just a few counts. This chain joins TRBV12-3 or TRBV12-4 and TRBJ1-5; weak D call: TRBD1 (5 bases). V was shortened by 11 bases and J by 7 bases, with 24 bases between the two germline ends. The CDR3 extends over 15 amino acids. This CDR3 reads CAVGKAGGGIQPQHF. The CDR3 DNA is TGTGCCGTTGGGAAGGCTGGGGGAGGAATACAGCCCCAGCATTTT.

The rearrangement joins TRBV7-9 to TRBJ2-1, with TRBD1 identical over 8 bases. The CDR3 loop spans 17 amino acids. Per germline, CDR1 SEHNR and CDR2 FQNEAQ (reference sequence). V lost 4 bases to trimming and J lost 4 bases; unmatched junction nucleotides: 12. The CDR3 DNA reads TGTGCCAGCAGCTCCGGTGACAGGGGCCCCCTTTACAATGAGCAGTTCTTC. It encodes CASSSGDRGPLYNEQFF. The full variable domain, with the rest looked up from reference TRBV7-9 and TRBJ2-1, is DTGVSQNPRHKITKRGQNVTFRCDPISEHNRLYWYRQTLGQGPEFLTYFQNEAQLEKSRLLSDRFSAERPKGSFSTLEIQRTEQGDSAMYLCASSSGDRGPLYNEQFFGPGTRLTVL.

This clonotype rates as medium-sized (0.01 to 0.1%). The CDR3, as DNA: TGTGCCAGCAGCTTAGTCCTCAGGTGGAGCCCGAGGTTTTATGGCTACACCTTC. The encoded protein is CASSLVLRWSPRFYGYTF. The chain combines TRBV7-8 with TRBJ1-2, with D unclear. Trimming stripped 1 base from V and 5 bases from J, with 23 bases between. From germline, CDR1 is SGHVS and CDR2 FQNEAQ. CDR3 size: 18 residues.

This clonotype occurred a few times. The CDR3 here is CASKRTGENTEAFF. In nucleotides, the CDR3 is TGTGCCAGCAAGAGGACAGGAGAAAACACTGAAGCTTTCTTT. This chain uses TRBV6-1 with TRBJ1-1, with 7 bases that match TRBD1. Germline V lookup: CDR1 MNHNS, CDR2 SASEGT. V dropped 7 bases and J dropped 2; count of bases not matched to a gene: 7. CDR3 size: 14 residues.

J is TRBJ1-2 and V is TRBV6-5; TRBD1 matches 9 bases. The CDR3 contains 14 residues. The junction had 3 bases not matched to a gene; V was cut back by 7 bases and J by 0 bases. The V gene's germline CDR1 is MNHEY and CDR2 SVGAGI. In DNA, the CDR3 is TGTGCCAGCACCCGGGACAGGGCTAACTATGGCTACACCTTC. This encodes CASTRDRANYGYTF.

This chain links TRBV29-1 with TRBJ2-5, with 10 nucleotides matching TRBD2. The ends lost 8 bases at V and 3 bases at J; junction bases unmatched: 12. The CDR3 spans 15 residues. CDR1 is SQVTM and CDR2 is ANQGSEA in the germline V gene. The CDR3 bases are TGCAGCACGAGTGGGCTAGCGGGAGTCGAAGAGACCCAGTACTTC. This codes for CSTSGLAGVEETQYF.

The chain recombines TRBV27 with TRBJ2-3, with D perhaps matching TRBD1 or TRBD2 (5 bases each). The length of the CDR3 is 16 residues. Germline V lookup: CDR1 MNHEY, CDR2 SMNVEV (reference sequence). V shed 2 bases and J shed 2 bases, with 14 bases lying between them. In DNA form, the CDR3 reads TGTGCCAGCAGTTTACTCAGGGTGGGAGTCACAGATACGCAGTATTTT. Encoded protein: CASSLLRVGVTDTQYF.

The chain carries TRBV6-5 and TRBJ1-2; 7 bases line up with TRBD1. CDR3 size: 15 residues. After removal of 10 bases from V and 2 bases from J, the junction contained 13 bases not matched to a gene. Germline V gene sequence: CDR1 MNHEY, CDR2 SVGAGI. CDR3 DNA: TGTGCCACCCTTGGAGGGGGCGCCTCCAACTATGGCTACACCTTC. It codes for CATLGGGASNYGYTF.

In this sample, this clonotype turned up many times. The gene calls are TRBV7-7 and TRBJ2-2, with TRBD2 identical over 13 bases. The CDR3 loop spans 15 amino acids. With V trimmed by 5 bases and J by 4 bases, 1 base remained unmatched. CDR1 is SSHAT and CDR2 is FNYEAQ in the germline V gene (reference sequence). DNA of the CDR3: TGTGCCAGCAGCCGGACTAGCGGGGGCACCGGGGAGCTGTTTTTT. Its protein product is CASSRTSGGTGELFF.

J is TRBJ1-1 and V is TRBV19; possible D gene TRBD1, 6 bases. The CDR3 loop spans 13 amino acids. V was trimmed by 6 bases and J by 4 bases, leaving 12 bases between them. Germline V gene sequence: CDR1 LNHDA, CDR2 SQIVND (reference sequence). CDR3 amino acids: CASRSRGITEAFF. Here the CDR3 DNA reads TGTGCCAGTAGATCAAGGGGGATCACTGAAGCTTTCTTT.

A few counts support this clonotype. CDR3 protein: CSILPGRGNIQYF. The CDR3 DNA follows: TGCAGCATTCTGCCGGGGAGGGGAAACATTCAGTACTTC. The chain carries TRBV29-1 and TRBJ2-4; 7 positions agree with TRBD2. The CDR3 consists of 13 residues. CDR1 is SQVTM, CDR2 ANQGSEA, per germline. V dropped 8 bases and J dropped 6; count of bases not matched to a gene: 10.

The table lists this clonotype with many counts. The CDR3 nucleotides read TGTGCCAGCAGTTGGACTAGCGGGAGCTCCTACGAGCAGTACGTC. Residues: CASSWTSGSSYEQYV. V usage is TRBV7-2 and J usage is TRBJ2-7, with 13 bases aligning to TRBD2. Germline V lookup: CDR1 SGHTA, CDR2 FQGNSA. CDR3 length equals 15 residues. V lost 6 bases to trimming and J lost 0 bases; unmatched junction nucleotides: 2.

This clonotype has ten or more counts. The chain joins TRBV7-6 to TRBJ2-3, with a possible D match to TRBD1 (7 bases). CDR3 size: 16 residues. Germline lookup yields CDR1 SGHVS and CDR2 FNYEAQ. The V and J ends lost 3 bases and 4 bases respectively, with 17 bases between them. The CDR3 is CASSFTTGRFADTQYF. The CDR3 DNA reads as TGTGCCAGCAGCTTTACGACAGGGAGGTTCGCAGATACGCAGTATTTT.

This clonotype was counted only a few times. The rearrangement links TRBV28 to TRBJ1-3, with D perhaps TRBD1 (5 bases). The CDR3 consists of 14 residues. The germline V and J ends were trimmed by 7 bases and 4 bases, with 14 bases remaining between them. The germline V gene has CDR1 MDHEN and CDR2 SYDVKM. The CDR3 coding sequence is TGTGCCAGCAACCCGGCAGGGTACGGAAACACCATATATTTT. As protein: CASNPAGYGNTIYF.